These 23 T cell receptor beta chains came from one sample sequenced in a study of preoperative IRX-2 immunotherapy in early breast cancer. Stated treatment: preoperative locoregional IRX-2 cytokine immunotherapy. The repertoire was sequenced with immunoSEQ multiplex PCR; TCRdb's copy has only in-frame clones and lacks some. The table shows 25,000 to 35,000 clones, with approximately 80% occurring only once. Sampling was performed from a patient treated with IRX-2 immunotherapy. The receptors were sampled from a human donor with breast cancer.

The chain recombines TRBV7-7 with TRBJ1-3; D gene ambiguous. Germline CDR1 reads SSHAT; CDR2 reads FNYEAQ (reference sequence). The CDR3 consists of 15 residues. Trimming took 0 bases from V and 0 from J, leaving 6 bases between them. CDR3: CASSLAVSSGNTIYF. DNA of the CDR3: TGTGCCAGCAGCTTAGCAGTTAGCTCTGGAAACACCATATATTTT.

V is TRBV11-3 and J is TRBJ2-5, with 9 positions matching TRBD1. The CDR3 contains 15 residues. The germline CDR1 and CDR2 sequences are SGHNT and YENEEA. The trim removed 0 bases at V and 4 bases at J, leaving 3 bases unmatched. The CDR3 region has the DNA TGTGCCAGCAGCTTAGAACACAGGGGGCTAGAGACCCAGTACTTC. This sequence encodes CASSLEHRGLETQYF.

This chain connects TRBV11-3 to TRBJ2-3, with D possibly being TRBD1 (5 bases). Trimming pared 4 bases from V and 5 bases from J, leaving 13 bases between. Germline CDR1 and CDR2: SGHNT and YENEEA. The CDR3 totals 14 residues. CDR3 bases: TGTGCCAGCAGCTCCAGGGTATCAGGAGATACGCAGTATTTT. Amino acid sequence: CASSSRVSGDTQYF.

CDR3 sequence reads: CASSSYRGQGYEQYF. In DNA, the CDR3 is TGTGCCAGCAGTTCCTACAGGGGGCAAGGCTACGAGCAGTACTTC. V is TRBV7-1 and J is TRBJ2-7; 9 positions agree with TRBD1. TRBV7-1 is placed among ORFs of uncertain function. The V segment lost 6 bases and the J segment 3 bases; nucleotides outside the gene matches: 9. The CDR3 runs 15 residues.

The rearrangement links TRBV18 to TRBJ2-7, with D hard to call. The CDR3 sequence is 14 residues long. V was trimmed by 3 bases and J by 4 bases, leaving 13 bases between them. Germline V gives CDR1 KGHSH, CDR2 LQKENI. This CDR3 reads CASSPGADPYEQYF. In DNA, the CDR3 is TGTGCCAGCTCACCCGGCGCAGACCCTTACGAGCAGTACTTC.

CDR3 in amino acids: CASSLGTSGGETQYF. As DNA, the CDR3 is TGTGCCAGCAGCTTAGGCACTAGCGGGGGTGAGACCCAGTACTTC. This chain links TRBV11-3 with TRBJ2-5; 11 nucleotides line up with TRBD2. This CDR3 region has 15 residues. From germline, CDR1 is SGHNT and CDR2 YENEEA. V lost 1 base, J lost 5 bases, and 3 bases stayed unmatched.

This chain links TRBV28 with TRBJ1-5; TRBD1 is a possible D gene (6 bases). This CDR3 has 13 residues. V dropped 9 bases and J dropped 9 bases, with 18 bases sitting between them. Germline CDR1 is MDHEN and CDR2 is SYDVKM. CDR3 loop: CASHLGGHSPQHF. CDR3 DNA: TGTGCCAGTCACCTAGGGGGACACTCGCCCCAGCATTTT.

V is TRBV11-3 and J is TRBJ1-6; D possibly corresponds to TRBD1 (5 bases). This CDR3 region has 14 residues. In germline, CDR1 is SGHNT, CDR2 YENEEA. V was trimmed by 6 bases and J by 8 bases, leaving 14 bases between them. The CDR3 nucleotides are TGTGCCAGCAGAGCCAGGGTTTGGCATTCACCCCTCCACTTT. As protein: CASRARVWHSPLHF.

This chain uses TRBV11-3 with TRBJ1-4, with TRBD1 matching over 8 bases. V lost 5 bases to trimming and J lost 7 bases; unmatched junction nucleotides: 9. From germline, CDR1 is SGHNT and CDR2 YENEEA. This CDR3 has 15 amino acids. CDR3 DNA: TGTGCCAGCAGCGCCCAGACAGGGGTTGGTGAAAAACTGTTTTTT. It specifies CASSAQTGVGEKLFF.

This clone was observed a few times. The chain employs TRBV29-1 and TRBJ1-1; D is unresolved. V lost 6 bases to trimming and J lost 4 bases, with 12 bases between them. This CDR3 is 12 amino acids long. Germline CDR1 SQVTM, CDR2 ANQGSEA. This CDR3 is CSVHGRFTEAFF. DNA for the CDR3: TGCAGCGTGCATGGACGGTTCACTGAAGCTTTCTTT.

This clone was picked up one time. The chain carries TRBV6-8 and TRBJ2-7, with D uncertain. Germline V gene lookup returns CDR1 MNHGY and CDR2 SAAAGT. V lost 2 bases, J lost 7 bases, and 9 bases lay in between. The CDR3 runs to 12 residues. This CDR3 is CASSYALGEQYF. The DNA of the CDR3 is TGTGCCAGCAGTTACGCCCTGGGGGAGCAGTACTTC.

This rearrangement joins TRBV25-1 to TRBJ1-5; D unresolved. Germline CDR1 and CDR2: MGHDK and SYGVNS. The CDR3 loop spans 12 amino acids. V shed 6 bases and J shed 5 bases, with 8 bases lying between them. The CDR3 DNA sequence: TGTGCCAGCAGGGGTTCCCATCAGCCCCAGCATTTT. This gives the protein CASRGSHQPQHF.

The V gene is TRBV11-3, the J gene TRBJ1-1, with 7 bases fitting TRBD1. CDR3 length equals 14 residues. Germline CDR1 reads SGHNT; CDR2 reads YENEEA. Unmatched junction bases numbered 8, after V lost 5 bases and J lost 5 bases. CDR3: CASSGTARGTEAFF. CDR3 sequence (DNA): TGTGCCAGCAGCGGGACAGCCCGGGGGACTGAAGCTTTCTTT.

This chain uses TRBV6-8 with TRBJ1-1; perhaps TRBD1 as D (6 bases). CDR3 length equals 14 residues. Trimming left V 0 bases short and J 5 bases short, with 10 bases between. The germline gives CDR1 MNHGY, CDR2 SAAAGT. The chain's CDR3 is CASSYSQGTTEAFF. DNA for the CDR3: TGTGCCAGCAGTTACTCCCAGGGGACGACTGAAGCTTTCTTT.

This chain uses TRBV19 with TRBJ1-2; D is uncertain. Trimming took 2 bases from V and 5 from J, leaving 9 bases between them. Germline CDR1 and CDR2: LNHDA and SQIVND (reference sequence). The CDR3 runs to 13 residues. In nucleotides, the CDR3 is TGTGCCAGTAGTATACCTCAGGAGTATGGCTACACCTTC. This encodes CASSIPQEYGYTF.

The genes are TRBV6-8 and TRBJ2-5; TRBD1 matches 12 bases. This CDR3 region has 14 residues. J was trimmed by 7 bases and V by 4 bases; bases with no gene match: 4. CDR1 and CDR2 from the germline V gene are MNHGY and SAAAGT. The CDR3 region is CASSSGTGGGTQYF. CDR3 bases: TGTGCCAGCAGTTCCGGGACAGGGGGCGGGACCCAGTACTTC.

The chain employs TRBV12-5 and TRBJ1-2; D perhaps matches TRBD1 (6 bases). V gave up 3 bases and J gave up 4 bases, with 12 bases separating them. The CDR3 sequence is 14 residues long. Per the germline V gene, CDR1 is LGHNT and CDR2 is FRNRAP. The CDR3 sequence is CASGFEGEVYGYTF. The CDR3 DNA reads TGTGCTAGTGGTTTCGAGGGGGAGGTCTATGGCTACACCTTC. The full variable domain, rest sourced from reference TRBV12-5 and TRBJ1-2, is DARVTQTPRHKVTEMGQEVTMRCQPILGHNTVFWYRQTMMQGLELLAYFRNRAPLDDSGMPKDRFSAEMPDATLATLKIQPSEPRDSAVYFCASGFEGEVYGYTFGSGTRLTVV.

The V call is TRBV7-7, the J call TRBJ1-6, with D tentatively TRBD1 (6 bases). Per germline, CDR1 SSHAT and CDR2 FNYEAQ (reference sequence). The CDR3 length is 15 residues. V was cut by 5 bases and J by 8 bases, with 16 bases left in between. CDR3 in amino acids: CASSLNWGADSPLHF. The DNA of the CDR3 is TGTGCCAGCAGCCTCAATTGGGGGGCTGATTCACCCCTCCACTTT.

The chain uses TRBV5-1 and TRBJ2-1; TRBD2 aligns across 12 bases. Germline V lookup: CDR1 SGHRS, CDR2 YFSETQ. The ends lost 4 bases at V and 1 base at J; junction bases unmatched: 0. CDR3 length: 15 residues. The CDR3 DNA sequence: TGCGCCAGCAGCGGACTAGCGGGGTCCTACAATGAGCAGTTCTTC. Translating gives CASSGLAGSYNEQFF.

This chain uses TRBV6-8 with TRBJ2-6, with D possibly being TRBD2 (6 bases). V was pared by 6 bases and J by 0 bases, with 21 bases between. In germline, CDR1 is MNHGY, CDR2 SAAAGT. This CDR3 comprises 19 residues. The CDR3 loop is CASRRDGTGGYSGANVLTF. In nucleotides, the CDR3 is TGTGCCAGCAGAAGAGACGGGACCGGAGGGTACTCTGGGGCCAACGTCCTGACTTTC.

The chain is built from TRBV5-1 and TRBJ2-1; D is possibly TRBD2 (6 bases). Per germline, CDR1 SGHRS and CDR2 YFSETQ. Trimming removed 2 bases at V and 4 bases at J, with 13 bases between. The CDR3 length is 15 residues. The CDR3 spells CASSLGSGLYNEQFF. The CDR3 nucleotides are TGCGCCAGCAGCTTAGGAAGCGGGCTATACAATGAGCAGTTCTTC.

This clone came up a few times. The chain couples TRBV23-1 to TRBJ1-3; D is possibly TRBD1 (6 bases). TRBV23-1 is assigned to the ORF class and has an uncertain function. This CDR3 spans 15 amino acids. The V end lost 6 bases, the J end lost 3 bases, and 15 bases lay between the germline ends. The CDR3 here is CASSQGGGHGNTIYF. As DNA, the CDR3 is TGCGCCAGCAGCCAAGGTGGGGGGCATGGAAACACCATATATTTT.

This clone was seen only a few times. The chain uses TRBV11-3 and TRBJ2-5; D unclear. The length of the CDR3 is 15 residues. The germline V gene has CDR1 SGHNT and CDR2 YENEEA. V was clipped by 5 bases and J by 5 bases, with 18 bases between them. The CDR3 DNA reads TGTGCCAGCAGCAATCGACCGAGAGAACGGGAGACCCAGTACTTC. Amino acids: CASSNRPRERETQYF.